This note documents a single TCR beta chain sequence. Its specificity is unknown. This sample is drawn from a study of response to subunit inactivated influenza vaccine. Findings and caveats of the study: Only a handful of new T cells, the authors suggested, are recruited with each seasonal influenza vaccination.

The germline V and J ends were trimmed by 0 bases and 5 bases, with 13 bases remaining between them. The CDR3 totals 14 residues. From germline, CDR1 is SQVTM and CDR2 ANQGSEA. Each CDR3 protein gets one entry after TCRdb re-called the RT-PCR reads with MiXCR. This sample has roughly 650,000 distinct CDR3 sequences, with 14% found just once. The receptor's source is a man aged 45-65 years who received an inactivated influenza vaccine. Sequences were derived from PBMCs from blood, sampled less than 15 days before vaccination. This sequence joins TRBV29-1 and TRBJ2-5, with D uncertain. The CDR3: CSVEDGRVLETQYF. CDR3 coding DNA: TGCAGCGTTGAAGATGGCCGAGTCCTGGAGACCCAGTACTTC.